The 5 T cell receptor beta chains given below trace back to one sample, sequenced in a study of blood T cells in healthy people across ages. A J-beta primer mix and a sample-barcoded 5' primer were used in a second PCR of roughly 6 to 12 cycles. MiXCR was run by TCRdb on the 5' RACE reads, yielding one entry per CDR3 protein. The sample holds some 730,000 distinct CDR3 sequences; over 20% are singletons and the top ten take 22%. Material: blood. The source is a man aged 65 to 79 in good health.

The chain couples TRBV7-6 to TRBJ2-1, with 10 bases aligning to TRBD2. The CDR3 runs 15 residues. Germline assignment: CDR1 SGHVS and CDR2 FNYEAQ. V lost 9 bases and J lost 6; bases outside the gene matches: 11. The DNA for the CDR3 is TGTGCCAGAACCCTCTTGGCTAGCGGGAGCAATGAGCAGTTCTTC. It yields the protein CARTLLASGSNEQFF.

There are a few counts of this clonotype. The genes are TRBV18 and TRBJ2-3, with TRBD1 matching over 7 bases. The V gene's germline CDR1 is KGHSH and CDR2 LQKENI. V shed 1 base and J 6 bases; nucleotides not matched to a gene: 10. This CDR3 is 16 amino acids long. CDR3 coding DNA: TGTGCCAGCTCACCACAAGCGGCAACCAGGGGGGATACGCAGTATTTT. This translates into CASSPQAATRGDTQYF.

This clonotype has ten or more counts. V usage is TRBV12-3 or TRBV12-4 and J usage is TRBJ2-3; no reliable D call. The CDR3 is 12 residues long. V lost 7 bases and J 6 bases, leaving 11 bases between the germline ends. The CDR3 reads CASTLGRDTQYF. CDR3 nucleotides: TGTGCCAGCACTCTCGGAAGGGATACGCAGTATTTT.

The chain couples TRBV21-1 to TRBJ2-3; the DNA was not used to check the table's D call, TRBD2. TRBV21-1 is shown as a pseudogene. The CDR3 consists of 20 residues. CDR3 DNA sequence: TGTGCCAGCATCGGCCCGCTCGGGTCCGGACCCCACGGCAGGACGGATACGCAGTATTTT. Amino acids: CASIGPLGSGPHGRTDTQYF.

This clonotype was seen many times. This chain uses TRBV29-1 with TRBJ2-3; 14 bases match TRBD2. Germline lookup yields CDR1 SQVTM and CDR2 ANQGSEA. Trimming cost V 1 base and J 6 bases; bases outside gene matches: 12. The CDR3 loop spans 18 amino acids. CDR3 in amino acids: CSVEAGLGLAGGKDTQYF. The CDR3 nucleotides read TGCAGCGTTGAAGCGGGGTTAGGACTAGCGGGAGGCAAGGATACGCAGTATTTT.